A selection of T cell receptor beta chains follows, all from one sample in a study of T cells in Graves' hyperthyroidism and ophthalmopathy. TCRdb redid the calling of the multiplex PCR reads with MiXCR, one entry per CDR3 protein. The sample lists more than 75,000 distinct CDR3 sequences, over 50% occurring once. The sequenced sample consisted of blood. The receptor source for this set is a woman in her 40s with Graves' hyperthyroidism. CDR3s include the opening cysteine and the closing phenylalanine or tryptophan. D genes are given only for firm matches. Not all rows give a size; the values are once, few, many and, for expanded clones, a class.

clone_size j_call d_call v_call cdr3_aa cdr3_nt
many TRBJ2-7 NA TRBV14 CASSQPGQPYEQYF TGTGCCAGCAGCCAACCGGGACAACCCTACGAGCAGTACTTC
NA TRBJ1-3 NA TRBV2 CASSENWADSGNTIYF TGTGCCAGCAGTGAAAATTGGGCCGACTCTGGAAACACCATATATTTT
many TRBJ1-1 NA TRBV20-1 CSASGVGGTNTEAFF TGCAGTGCTAGCGGAGTGGGAGGGACGAACACTGAAGCTTTCTTT
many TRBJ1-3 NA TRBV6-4 CASSPTGSPGNTIYF TGTGCCAGCAGCCCCACAGGATCGCCAGGAAACACCATATATTTT
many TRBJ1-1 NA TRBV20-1 CSGGNFITNTEAFF TGCAGTGGCGGAAATTTCATTACGAACACTGAAGCTTTCTTT
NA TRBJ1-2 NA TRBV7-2 CASKPPGHNYGYTF TGTGCCAGCAAACCCCCGGGACATAACTATGGCTACACCTTC
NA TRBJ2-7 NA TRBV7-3 CASSLVGGPSSYEQYF TGTGCCAGCAGCTTAGTGGGCGGGCCCAGCTCCTACGAGCAGTACTTC
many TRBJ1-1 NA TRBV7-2 CASSLEWVGSHTEAFF TGTGCCAGCAGCTTAGAATGGGTCGGCAGCCACACTGAAGCTTTCTTT
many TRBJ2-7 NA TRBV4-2 CASSQDPDTYYEQYF TGTGCCAGCAGTCAGGACCCCGATACTTATTACGAGCAGTACTTC
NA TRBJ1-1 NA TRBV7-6 CASSLQGLSEAFF TGTGCCAGCAGCTTACAAGGATTAAGTGAAGCTTTCTTT
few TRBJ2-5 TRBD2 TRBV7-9 CASSFGTSGSRETQYF TGTGCCAGCAGCTTCGGGACTAGCGGGAGCAGGGAGACCCAGTACTTC
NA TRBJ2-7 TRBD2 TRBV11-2 CASSSGTTSYEQYF TGCGCCAGCAGCTCCGGGACTACCTCCTACGAGCAGTACTTC
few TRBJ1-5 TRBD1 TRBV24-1 CATSPGTGYTPQHF TGTGCCACCAGCCCGGGGACAGGGTATACGCCCCAGCATTTT
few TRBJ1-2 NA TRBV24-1 CATSARGNYGYTF TGTGCCACCAGTGCCCGGGGGAACTATGGCTACACCTTC
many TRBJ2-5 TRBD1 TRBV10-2 CASSGDRYQETQYF TGCGCCAGCAGTGGGGACAGGTACCAAGAGACCCAGTACTTC
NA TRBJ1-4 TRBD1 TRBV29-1 CSVDETGGTNEKLFF TGCAGCGTTGACGAAACAGGGGGCACTAATGAAAAACTGTTTTTT
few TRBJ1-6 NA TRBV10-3 CASSPVHSQIRGNSPLHF TGTGCCAGCTCACCAGTCCACAGCCAGATTCGTGGTAATTCACCCCTCCACTTT
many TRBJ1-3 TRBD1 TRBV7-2 CASSHYRGRADTIYF TGTGCCAGCAGCCACTACAGGGGCAGGGCAGACACCATATATTTT
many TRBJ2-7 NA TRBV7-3 CASSCHVAYEQYF TGTGCCAGCAGCTGCCACGTGGCCTACGAGCAGTACTTC
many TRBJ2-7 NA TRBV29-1 CSVELATYEQYF TGCAGCGTTGAGCTAGCGACCTACGAGCAGTACTTC
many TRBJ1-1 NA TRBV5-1 CASSLEGGGEAFF TGCGCCAGCAGCTTGGAGGGGGGAGGCGAAGCTTTCTTT
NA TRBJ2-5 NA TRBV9 CASRGEETQYF TGTGCCAGCAGAGGTGAAGAGACCCAGTACTTC
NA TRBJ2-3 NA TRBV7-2 CASSPAGTTDTQYF TGTGCCAGCAGTCCGGCAGGGACTACAGATACGCAGTATTTT
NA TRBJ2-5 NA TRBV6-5 CASSKGGWETQYF TGTGCCAGCAGCAAGGGAGGTTGGGAGACCCAGTACTTC
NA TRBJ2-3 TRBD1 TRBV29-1 CSVQGAFGTDTQYF TGCAGCGTACAGGGGGCATTCGGCACAGATACGCAGTATTTT
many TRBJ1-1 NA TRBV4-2 CASSQVGIDTEAFF TGTGCCAGCAGCCAAGTAGGGATCGACACTGAAGCTTTCTTT
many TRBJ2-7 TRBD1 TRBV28 CASSLPRDRGNYEQYF TGTGCCAGCAGTTTACCCCGGGACAGGGGAAACTACGAGCAGTACTTC
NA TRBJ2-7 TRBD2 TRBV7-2 CASSPTSGTYEQYF TGTGCCAGCAGCCCAACTAGCGGAACCTACGAGCAGTACTTC
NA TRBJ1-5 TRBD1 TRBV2 CASSLVVRTGGGDQPQHF TGTGCCAGCAGCTTAGTCGTGCGGACAGGGGGGGGCGATCAGCCCCAGCATTTT
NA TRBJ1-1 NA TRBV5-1 CASNQGWTEAFF TGCGCCAGCAACCAGGGGTGGACTGAAGCTTTCTTT
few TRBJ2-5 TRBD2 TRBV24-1 CATSDRHPGLAARTQYF TGTGCCACCAGTGACCGCCACCCGGGACTAGCGGCAAGGACCCAGTACTTC
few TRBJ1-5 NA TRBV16 CASSQRGGPFNQPQHF TGTGCCAGCAGCCAAAGGGGGGGTCCATTCAATCAGCCCCAGCATTTT
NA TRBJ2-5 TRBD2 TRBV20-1 CSARGTSGNVKTQYF TGCAGTGCTAGAGGGACTAGCGGGAACGTGAAGACCCAGTACTTC
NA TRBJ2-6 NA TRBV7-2 CASSLRGGTPSSGANVLTF TGTGCCAGCAGTTTACGAGGCGGGACACCTAGCTCTGGGGCCAACGTCCTGACTTTC
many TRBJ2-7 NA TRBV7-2 CASSPPTVAYEQYF TGTGCCAGCAGCCCGCCGACAGTTGCCTACGAGCAGTACTTC
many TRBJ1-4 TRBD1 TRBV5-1 CASSHGQGTLEKLFF TGCGCCAGCAGCCACGGACAGGGGACACTAGAAAAACTGTTTTTT
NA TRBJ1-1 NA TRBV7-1 CASSSPGRSMNTEAFF TGTGCCAGCAGCTCACCGGGACGGAGCATGAACACTGAAGCTTTCTTT
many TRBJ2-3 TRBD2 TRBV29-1 CSVEDPLAGGGTDTQYF TGCAGCGTTGAAGATCCGCTAGCGGGAGGAGGGACAGATACGCAGTATTTT
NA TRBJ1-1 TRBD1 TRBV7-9 CASSLGDSNTEAFF TGTGCCAGCAGCTTAGGGGACAGTAACACTGAAGCTTTCTTT
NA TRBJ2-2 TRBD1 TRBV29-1 CSVGTGELLF TGCAGCGTTGGGACAGGGGAGCTGCTTTTT
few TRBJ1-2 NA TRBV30 CAWRGEWGYTF TGTGCCTGGAGGGGAGAGTGGGGCTACACCTTC